This T cell receptor (beta chain) was obtained from a study of blood T cell repertoires in COVID-19. Whole-study context: PBMCs, B-cell-depleted T cells, or T cells provided the cDNA or gDNA that made up the material.

In germline, CDR1 is SEHNR, CDR2 FQNEAQ (reference sequence). Losses at the gene ends were 4 bases for V and 4 bases for J; bases not matched to a gene: 6. The CDR3 totals 14 residues. TCRdb's table, derived via immunoSEQ multiplex PCR, lists solely in-frame clones and lacks some. The sample consists of hundreds of thousands of clones, about 90% of them appearing once. Followed over time, Seattle patients had been enrolled while infection was active. The sequencing sample was made of peripheral blood. The rearrangement uses TRBV7-9 and TRBJ1-1; TRBD1 aligns across 7 bases. The sequence derives from a man aged 18 to 29 with COVID-19, enrolled during active disease. CDR3 bases: TGTGCCAGCAGCTCACAGGGGCGCATCACTGAAGCTTTCTTT. Protein sequence: CASSSQGRITEAFF.